The subject of this entry is one T cell receptor beta chain. What it binds is unknown. In TCRdb, the 5' RACE reads were re-called with MiXCR into one record per CDR3 protein. The data hold about 520,000 distinct CDR3 sequences, with 22% observed a single time. The CDR3 contains 12 residues. Germline-derived CDR1 and CDR2 are SGHDN and FVKESK. Trimming removed 4 bases from V and 12 bases from J, with 13 bases in between. The sample belongs to a study of identical twins. General study results and limits: Cross-sectional statistics, not tracking of the same donors, supported the conclusions. High-abundance cord blood beta clonotypes had fewer insertions; memory repertoires showed none. Where beta out-of-frame sequences were concerned, excess twin sharing was weaker.

These same records also appear under a second study, on T cells expressing NK-cell markers. That study reports: There were a handful of donors in whom these clonotypes also led the CD3+CD56-NKG2C+ fraction.

Sequencing was done on a sample of CD4+ T cells sorted from blood. This TCR came from a woman aged 18-35 years in good health. The genes are TRBV14 and TRBJ2-1; D ambiguous. The CDR3 protein is CASSPPRSTQFF. CDR3 DNA sequence: TGTGCCAGCAGCCCACCGAGGAGCACGCAGTTCTTC.